Presented here are 21 T cell receptor beta chains from one specimen sequenced in a study of shared clonotypes between healthy human individuals. Produced via immunoSEQ multiplex PCR; TCRdb's table is partial and in-frame only. The repertoire consists of around 2.1 million clones, with roughly 95% occurring once and the leading ten covering over 0.1%. Sequenced material: naive CD4+ T cells sorted from blood. Subset specified: CD45RA+ positively selected. The receptors were sampled from a man between 18 and 35 years old in good health.

In nucleotides, the CDR3 is TGTGCCAGCAGCTTATTTCGGGACACTGAAGCTTTCTTT. Amino acid sequence: CASSLFRDTEAFF. This chain joins TRBV11-3 and TRBJ1-1; no clear D gene. There are 13 residues in the CDR3. The germline V gene has CDR1 SGHNT and CDR2 YENEEA. Trimming cost V 2 bases and J 3 bases, with 7 bases left between them.

The chain couples TRBV2 to TRBJ1-2, with TRBD1 matching 7 bases. Per germline, CDR1 SNHLY and CDR2 FYNNEI. Trimming took 6 bases from V and 4 from J; bases not matched to a gene: 17. The CDR3 is made up of 17 amino acids. CDR3 DNA: TGTGCCAGCAGCGCCTTGACCCCGGGACAGCCGTTCTATGGCTACACCTTC. It specifies CASSALTPGQPFYGYTF.

The V call is TRBV2, the J call TRBJ2-2, with D unclear. The CDR3 has 15 amino acids. The V end lost 4 bases, the J end lost 2 bases, and 11 bases lay between the germline ends. In germline, CDR1 is SNHLY, CDR2 FYNNEI. For the CDR3, the DNA is TGTGCCAGCAGTGTTGGGATCGGAAACACCGGGGAGCTGTTTTTT. This codes for CASSVGIGNTGELFF.

The chain links TRBV19 to TRBJ1-1, with D possibly TRBD1 on 6 matching bases. The V gene lost 6 bases and the J gene lost 3 bases, with 14 bases spanning the gap. The V gene's germline CDR1 is LNHDA and CDR2 SQIVND (reference sequence). There are 14 residues in the CDR3. As DNA, the CDR3 is TGTGCCAGTAGCGGCCTTAGGGGGGACACTGAAGCTTTCTTT. Amino acids: CASSGLRGDTEAFF.

A remark on this clone: Other DNA sequences within the sample encode an identical CDR3. The chain links TRBV7-2 to TRBJ2-5; perhaps D is TRBD1 or TRBD2 (5 bases each). Germline V gene lookup returns CDR1 SGHTA and CDR2 FQGNSA. The V end lost 3 bases, the J end lost 2 bases, and 10 bases lay between the germline ends. The CDR3 is 14 amino acids. The CDR3 DNA sequence: TGTGCCAGCAGCTTTGGGGGTGGGCAAGAGACCCAGTACTTC. This sequence encodes CASSFGGGQETQYF.

This rearrangement joins TRBV4-1 to TRBJ2-3; 11 bases are shared with TRBD2. V dropped 5 bases and J dropped 6; count of bases not matched to a gene: 22. The CDR3 totals 20 residues. Germline V gene lookup returns CDR1 MGHRA and CDR2 YSYEKL. CDR3 sequence: CASSSSGPILAGGLGDTQYF. In nucleotides, the CDR3 is TGCGCCAGCAGCTCCTCTGGGCCCATTCTAGCGGGAGGCCTGGGGGATACGCAGTATTTT.

V is TRBV25-1 and J is TRBJ2-5, with TRBD2 matching 10 bases. From germline, CDR1 is MGHDK and CDR2 SYGVNS. The CDR3 totals 15 residues. Trimming at V came to 5 bases and at J to 2 bases, leaving 5 bases not matched to a gene. CDR3 residues: CASSKWTSGQETQYF. The CDR3 coding sequence is TGTGCCAGCAGTAAATGGACTAGCGGACAAGAGACCCAGTACTTC. The full variable domain, in which reference TRBV25-1 and TRBJ2-5 provide the parts outside the CDR3, is EADIYQTPRYLVIGTGKKITLECSQTMGHDKMYWYQQDPGMELHLIHYSYGVNSTEKGDLSSESTVSRIRTEHFPLTLESARPSHTSQYLCASSKWTSGQETQYFGPGTRLLVL.

The chain combines TRBV19 with TRBJ2-2; 7 positions agree with TRBD2. Germline V lookup: CDR1 LNHDA, CDR2 SQIVND (reference sequence). V shed 5 bases and J 7 bases; nucleotides not matched to a gene: 7. This CDR3 region has 14 residues. The CDR3 DNA follows: TGTGCCAGTAGTCCCGGACTAGGAGTCGGGGAGCTGTTTTTT. It encodes CASSPGLGVGELFF.

The gene calls are TRBV7-2 and TRBJ2-1, with 9 positions matching TRBD1. Germline lookup yields CDR1 SGHTA and CDR2 FQGNSA. The CDR3 runs 16 residues. The trim removed 5 bases at V and 5 bases at J, leaving 10 bases unmatched. The CDR3 loop reads CASSPAGTGLNNEQFF. The CDR3 coding sequence is TGTGCCAGCAGCCCAGCTGGGACAGGGTTAAACAATGAGCAGTTCTTC.

To note about this clone: Additional DNA sequences in this sample encode the identical CDR3. The chain has TRBV29-1 and TRBJ1-2, with D tentatively TRBD1 (5 bases). With 4 bases removed from V and 4 bases from J, the gap between germline ends came to 7 bases. Per germline, CDR1 SQVTM and CDR2 ANQGSEA. The CDR3 is 11 amino acids. The CDR3 nucleotides read TGCAGCGTTGGTACAGGCTATGGCTACACCTTC. It encodes CSVGTGYGYTF.

This clone was picked up one time. V usage is TRBV27 and J usage is TRBJ2-1; D unclear. Germline CDR1 MNHEY, CDR2 SMNVEV (reference sequence). This CDR3 contains 14 residues. Trimming took 5 bases from V and 6 from J, leaving 14 bases between them. CDR3 coding DNA: TGTGCCAGCAGTATCCGGGCCCAACCCAATGAGCAGTTCTTC. Its protein product is CASSIRAQPNEQFF.

Notes on this clone: This specimen includes other DNA sequences encoding the same CDR3. J is TRBJ2-5 and V is TRBV5-4; D possibly corresponds to TRBD2 (5 bases). V was clipped by 0 bases and J by 1 base, with 10 bases between them. This CDR3 has 15 amino acids. The germline V gene has CDR1 SGHNT and CDR2 YYREEE (reference sequence). The CDR3 coding sequence is TGTGCCAGCAGCTTGGGGGGAGCCCTCCAAGAGACCCAGTACTTC. Translation: CASSLGGALQETQYF.

This chain links TRBV5-1 with TRBJ1-6; D is unresolved. Per germline, CDR1 SGHRS and CDR2 YFSETQ. V shed 0 bases and J shed 7 bases, with 8 bases lying between them. This CDR3 comprises 14 residues. This CDR3 reads CASSLDSVNSPLHF. The CDR3 DNA reads TGCGCCAGCAGCTTGGACAGCGTGAATTCACCCCTCCACTTT.

The chain links TRBV5-7 to TRBJ2-7, with D perhaps TRBD2 (7 bases). TRBV5-7 is assigned to the ORF class and has an uncertain function. Trimming removed 0 bases at V and 4 bases at J, with 17 bases between. CDR3 size: 16 residues. The CDR3 DNA sequence: TGTGCCAGCAGCTTGGCTGGGGGGGCCCCTGGTTACGAGCAGTACTTC. Its protein product is CASSLAGGAPGYEQYF.

Comments on this clone: The identical CDR3 is also encoded by other nucleotide sequences in the sample. The chain joins TRBV5-1 to TRBJ1-6, with D unresolved. The CDR3 extends over 15 amino acids. CDR1 is SGHRS, CDR2 YFSETQ, per germline. V lost 0 bases to trimming and J lost 3 bases, with 7 bases between them. CDR3 amino acids: CASSLGQVYNSPLHF. The CDR3 DNA reads TGCGCCAGCAGCTTGGGGCAGGTCTATAATTCACCCCTCCACTTT. The full variable domain, its missing parts supplied by reference TRBV5-1 and TRBJ1-6, is KAGVTQTPRYLIKTRGQQVTLSCSPISGHRSVSWYQQTPGQGLQFLFEYFSETQRNKGNFPGRFSGRQFSNSRSEMNVSTLELGDSALYLCASSLGQVYNSPLHFGNGTRLTVT.

The chain combines TRBV10-3 with TRBJ2-5, with a weak D call TRBD1 (6 bases). Trimming shortened V by 6 bases and J by 9 bases, and 11 bases separated the two germline ends. Germline lookup yields CDR1 ENHRY and CDR2 SYGVKD. CDR3 length: 11 residues. CDR3 nucleotide sequence: TGTGCCATCAGAGCAGGGGACGCCCAGTACTTC. This codes for CAIRAGDAQYF.

On this clone itself: This sample also contains other DNA sequences that code for the same CDR3. This rearrangement joins TRBV6-1 to TRBJ2-1; no clear D. This CDR3 spans 13 amino acids. CDR1 MNHNS and CDR2 SASEGT come from the germline V gene. Trimming stripped 6 bases from V and 0 bases from J, with 6 bases between. The CDR3 loop is CASRLSSYNEQFF. For the CDR3, the DNA is TGTGCCAGCAGACTGAGCTCCTACAATGAGCAGTTCTTC.

The chain has TRBV10-3 and TRBJ2-3; TRBD1 is a possible D gene (5 bases). The V and J ends lost 11 bases and 5 bases respectively, with 14 bases between them. Germline V gene data show CDR1 as ENHRY and CDR2 as SYGVKD. CDR3 length equals 12 residues. The CDR3 DNA reads TGTGCCGTAACAGGTGGGGTAGATACGCAGTATTTT. It specifies CAVTGGVDTQYF.

CDR3 DNA: TGCAGCGCTCGGGAGTCCTACGAGCAGTACTTC. Protein product: CSARESYEQYF. The chain is built from TRBV29-1 and TRBJ2-7; weak D call: TRBD2 (6 bases). This CDR3 is 11 amino acids long. CDR1 is SQVTM, CDR2 ANQGSEA, per germline. V lost 7 bases to trimming and J lost 1 base, with 8 bases between them.

The chain carries TRBV28 and TRBJ1-3, with 7 nucleotides matching TRBD1. The V gene end was trimmed by 6 bases and the J gene end by 4 bases; junction bases not matched to a gene: 9. The CDR3 consists of 15 residues. Germline V gene data show CDR1 as MDHEN and CDR2 as SYDVKM. The CDR3 reads CASRDPQGRGNTIYF. For the CDR3, the DNA is TGTGCCAGCAGAGACCCACAGGGGAGAGGAAACACCATATATTTT. Full variable domain (remainder filled in from reference TRBV28 and TRBJ1-3): DVKVTQSSRYLVKRTGEKVFLECVQDMDHENMFWYRQDPGLGLRLIYFSYDVKMKEKGDIPEGYSVSREKKERFSLILESASTNQTSMYLCASRDPQGRGNTIYFGEGSWLTVV.

The chain has TRBV7-2 and TRBJ2-1; D not resolved. Germline lookup yields CDR1 SGHTA and CDR2 FQGNSA. This CDR3 spans 12 amino acids. Between the trimmed V and J ends, which lost 5 bases and 7 bases, there was a span of 9 bases. The CDR3 DNA sequence: TGTGCCAGCAGCCCTACGAAGAATGAGCAGTTCTTC. This codes for CASSPTKNEQFF.